This entry describes one T cell receptor beta chain. Ten or more counts support this clonotype. This clone's antigen is unknown. Qualities for individual bases were not recorded, and no much larger clone is one base off. Sequencing was performed on an Illumina HiSeq 1500. Using fastp at Q25 and MiXCR, TCRdb reprocessed the public reads and kept productive beta chains. Every entry covers one CDR3 protein and lists the most common genes and DNA from its rows. Counted in this sample were about 140,000 distinct CDR3 sequences; about 6% of them appeared once. The ten most abundant clones make up roughly 18% of the sample. From the cysteine up to the phenylalanine, the CDR3 has a length of 16 residues. Only the CDR3 part of the read is kept: 48 bases, read in frame from the first base. Trimming leaves V shorter by 2 bases and J shorter by 5 bases, with the junction holding 6 bases beyond the gene matches. CDR1 and CDR2, per the germline V gene, are MGHDK and SYGVNS.

The data are from a study of T cell repertoires in cytomegalovirus infection (dated by TCRdb to between 2018 and 2020). Describing the broader study: The HLA type of each donor mattered for the analysis, because public TCR beta signatures pointed to carriage of CMV infection along with the matching HLA type. The paper's findings and limits, for the study overall: The ex vivo response was dominated by HLA-C-restricted CMV-specific TCR beta clonotypes, which also provided the single most frequent clonotype in two of eight donors. Carriers of CMV infection plus the relevant HLA type were discriminated by the cumulative frequency of public TCR beta family members in the study cohort and in an independent approximately 360-donor cohort.

Sequencing was performed on PBMCs. The sequence came from a human donor in good health (CMV status not recorded). Some clones in this sample may be carry-over from other donors' samples. The chain is assembled from TRBV25-1 and TRBJ2-5; 12 bases in the middle match TRBD1. The sequence in DNA is TGTGCCAGCAGTGAACCGGGGACAGGGGGCCGGGAGACCCAGTACTTC. This encodes CASSEPGTGGRETQYF. Outside the CDR3, residues come from the reference TRBV25-1 and TRBJ2-5 proteins, so the full variable domain is: EADIYQTPRYLVIGTGKKITLECSQTMGHDKMYWYQQDPGMELHLIHYSYGVNSTEKGDLSSESTVSRIRTEHFPLTLESARPSHTSQYLCASSEPGTGGRETQYFGPGTRLLVL.